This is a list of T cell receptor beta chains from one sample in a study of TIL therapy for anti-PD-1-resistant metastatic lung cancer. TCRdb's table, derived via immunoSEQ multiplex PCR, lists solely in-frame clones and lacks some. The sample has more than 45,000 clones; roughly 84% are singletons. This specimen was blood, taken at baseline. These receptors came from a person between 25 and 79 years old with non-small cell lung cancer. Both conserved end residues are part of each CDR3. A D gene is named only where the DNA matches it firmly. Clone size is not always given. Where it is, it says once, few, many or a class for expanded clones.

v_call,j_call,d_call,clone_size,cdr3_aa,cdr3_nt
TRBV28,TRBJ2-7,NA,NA,CASSFSGYEQYF,TGTGCCAGCAGTTTTTCAGGGTACGAGCAGTACTTC
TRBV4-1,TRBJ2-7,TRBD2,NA,CASSQFIDSGKQTYEQYF,TGCGCCAGCAGCCAATTTATCGATAGCGGGAAACAGACCTACGAGCAGTACTTC
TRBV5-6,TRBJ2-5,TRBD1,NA,CASSLTKGQLMETQYF,TGTGCCAGCAGCTTAACCAAGGGACAGCTCATGGAGACCCAGTACTTC
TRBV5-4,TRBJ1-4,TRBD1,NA,CASSRTGGGEKLFF,TGTGCCAGCAGCAGGACAGGGGGCGGTGAAAAACTGTTTTTT
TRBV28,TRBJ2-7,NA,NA,CASRGTDSYEQYF,TGTGCCAGCAGGGGGACGGATTCCTACGAGCAGTACTTC
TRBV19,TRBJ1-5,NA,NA,CASSKEGASNQPQHF,TGTGCCAGTAGTAAGGAGGGCGCTAGCAATCAGCCCCAGCATTTT
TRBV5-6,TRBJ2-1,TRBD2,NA,CASSFRLLADYNEQFF,TGTGCCAGCAGCTTTCGGTTGCTAGCGGACTACAATGAGCAGTTCTTC
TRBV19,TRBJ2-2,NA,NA,CASSINQWTGELFF,TGTGCCAGTAGTATTAACCAATGGACCGGGGAGCTGTTTTTT
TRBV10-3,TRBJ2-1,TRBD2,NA,CAISDPGGHNEQFF,TGTGCCATCAGTGACCCGGGGGGGCACAATGAGCAGTTCTTC
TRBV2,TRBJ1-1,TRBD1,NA,CASMEGDSEAFF,TGTGCCAGCATGGAGGGGGACAGTGAAGCTTTCTTT
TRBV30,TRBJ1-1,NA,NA,CAWSVEGRDSEAFF,TGTGCCTGGAGTGTCGAGGGGAGGGACTCTGAAGCTTTCTTT
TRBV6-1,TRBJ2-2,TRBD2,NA,CASSEGAGAGLIGELFF,TGTGCCAGCAGCGAAGGCGCTGGAGCGGGGTTGATCGGGGAGCTGTTTTTT
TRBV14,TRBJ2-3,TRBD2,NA,CASSQGLTSGPTDTQYF,TGTGCCAGCAGCCAAGGCCTGACTAGCGGTCCCACAGATACGCAGTATTTT
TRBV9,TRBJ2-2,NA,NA,CASSPHPGQNTGELFF,TGTGCCAGCAGCCCGCATCCGGGACAAAACACCGGGGAGCTGTTTTTT
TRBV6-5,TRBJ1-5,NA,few,CASSPRKQPQHF,TGTGCCAGCAGTCCCCGTAAGCAGCCCCAGCATTTT